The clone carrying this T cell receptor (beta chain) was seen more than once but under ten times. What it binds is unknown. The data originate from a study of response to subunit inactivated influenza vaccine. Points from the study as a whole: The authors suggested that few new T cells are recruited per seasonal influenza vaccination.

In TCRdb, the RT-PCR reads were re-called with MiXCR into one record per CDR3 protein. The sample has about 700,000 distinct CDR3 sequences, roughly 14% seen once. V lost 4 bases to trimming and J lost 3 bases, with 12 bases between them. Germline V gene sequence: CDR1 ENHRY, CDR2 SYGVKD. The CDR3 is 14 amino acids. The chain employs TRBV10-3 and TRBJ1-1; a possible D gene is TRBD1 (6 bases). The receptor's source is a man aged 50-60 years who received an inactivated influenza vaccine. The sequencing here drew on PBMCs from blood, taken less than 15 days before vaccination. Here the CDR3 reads CAISGSGADTEAFF. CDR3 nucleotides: TGTGCCATCAGTGGCTCAGGGGCGGACACTGAAGCTTTCTTT.